This T cell receptor (beta chain) appears in the sequencing data of a study of T cell responses to AZD1222 COVID-19 vaccine. Germline CDR1 and CDR2: GTSNPN and SVGIG (reference sequence). This CDR3 is 15 amino acids long. V was clipped by 3 bases and J by 2 bases, with 11 bases between them. Study findings and constraints: Possibly, clonal diversity was underestimated; donors were largely white British and included more females. Every sample of the repertoires postdated the peak T cell response. Across the whole spike, CD4 TCRs peaked at regions 160-218 and 743-854.

Some clones are missing from TCRdb's copy, which holds only in-frame ones; the method was immunoSEQ multiplex PCR. The table includes 150,000 or so clones, 89% detected once. Turning to this clone: Its target is not known.

This TCR derives from an adult in good health. This chain connects TRBV30 to TRBJ1-6, with a weak D call TRBD1 (6 bases). The sequencing used peripheral blood, collected on day 0 of AZD1222 vaccination. The CDR3 reads CAWSKTGTYNSPLHF. The DNA of the CDR3 is TGTGCCTGGAGCAAGACAGGAACCTATAATTCACCCCTCCACTTT.